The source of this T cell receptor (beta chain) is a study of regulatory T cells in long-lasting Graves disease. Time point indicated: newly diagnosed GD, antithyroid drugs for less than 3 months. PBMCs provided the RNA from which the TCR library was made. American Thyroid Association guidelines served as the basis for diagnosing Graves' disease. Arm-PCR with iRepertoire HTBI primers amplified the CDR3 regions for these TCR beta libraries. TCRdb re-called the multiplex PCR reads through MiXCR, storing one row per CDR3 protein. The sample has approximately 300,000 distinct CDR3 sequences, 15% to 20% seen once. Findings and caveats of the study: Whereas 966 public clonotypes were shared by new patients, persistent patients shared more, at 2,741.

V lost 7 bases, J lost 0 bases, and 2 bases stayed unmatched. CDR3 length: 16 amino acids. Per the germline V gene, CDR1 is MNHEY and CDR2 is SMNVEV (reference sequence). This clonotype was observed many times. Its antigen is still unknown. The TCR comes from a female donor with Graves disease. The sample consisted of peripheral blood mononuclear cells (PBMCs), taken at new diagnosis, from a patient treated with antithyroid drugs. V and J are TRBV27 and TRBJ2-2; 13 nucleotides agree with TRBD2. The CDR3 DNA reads TGTGCCAGCACGGGACTAGCGGGGTCGAACACCGGGGAGCTGTTTTTT. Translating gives CASTGLAGSNTGELFF.